This entry lists 12 T cell receptor beta chains sequenced from one sample in a study of shared clonotypes between healthy human individuals. Repertoires were generated with immunoSEQ multiplex PCR, while TCRdb's copy carries only in-frame clones and drops some. Of more than 550,000 clones in the sample, 92% are singletons; the top ten hold 24%. Naivety among CD8 cells was defined by CD45RO negativity and positive CCR7 selection, thereby excluding terminally differentiated effector memory CD45RA+ cells. Material: naive CD8+ T cells sorted from blood. These receptor sequences come from a man younger than 45 in good health.

This chain connects TRBV5-6 to TRBJ2-1, with no clear D. This CDR3 is 12 amino acids long. V was clipped by 4 bases and J by 8 bases, with 10 bases between them. The germline gives CDR1 SGHDT, CDR2 YYEEEE. The DNA of the CDR3 is TGTGCCAGCAGCATAACGAAGGATGAGCAGTTCTTC. It translates to CASSITKDEQFF.

This chain uses TRBV7-9 with TRBJ2-1, with TRBD1 matching 7 bases. Trimming cost V 4 bases and J 8 bases; bases outside gene matches: 8. CDR1 and CDR2 (germline): SEHNR, FQNEAQ (reference sequence). The CDR3 has 14 residues. This CDR3 is CASSSDRVGYEQFF. The CDR3 region has the DNA TGTGCCAGCAGCTCTGACAGGGTTGGCTATGAGCAGTTCTTC.

This clone was observed a single time. J is TRBJ2-3 and V is TRBV7-6; D remains ambiguous. Trimming left V 2 bases short and J 3 bases short, with 12 bases between. The CDR3 sequence is 15 residues long. Germline assignment: CDR1 SGHVS and CDR2 FNYEAQ. The CDR3 here is CASSLTGRWTDTQYF. In DNA form, the CDR3 reads TGTGCCAGCAGCTTAACCGGCCGGTGGACAGATACGCAGTATTTT.

This clone was seen a single time. The chain couples TRBV15 to TRBJ2-1, with D tentatively TRBD2 (6 bases). With 5 bases removed from V and 9 bases from J, the gap between germline ends came to 14 bases. From germline, CDR1 is LNHNV and CDR2 YYDKDF (reference sequence). The CDR3 extends over 13 amino acids. CDR3 loop: CATSSGAGSEQFF. CDR3 nucleotide sequence: TGTGCCACCAGCTCCGGGGCCGGGAGTGAGCAGTTCTTC. The full variable domain, rest sourced from reference TRBV15 and TRBJ2-1, is DAMVIQNPRYQVTQFGKPVTLSCSQTLNHNVMYWYQQKSSQAPKLLFHYYDKDFNNEADTPDNFQSRRPNTSFCFLDIRSPGLGDTAMYLCATSSGAGSEQFFGPGTRLTVL.

The chain recombines TRBV29-1 with TRBJ2-1; D possibly corresponds to TRBD1 (6 bases). Germline CDR1 and CDR2: SQVTM and ANQGSEA. This CDR3 is built from 14 residues. The V end lost 2 bases, the J end lost 5 bases, and 13 bases lay between the germline ends. CDR3 DNA sequence: TGCAGCGTTGAAATCAGGGGTACCAACAATGAGCAGTTCTTC. As protein: CSVEIRGTNNEQFF.

About this clone: Since a much larger clone is just one base distant, this may be a read error. V is TRBV7-3 and J is TRBJ2-1, with TRBD2 matching 8 bases. CDR3 length: 15 residues. CDR1 and CDR2 (germline): SGHTA, FQGTGA. Germline trimming cut 0 bases from V and 4 bases from J; bases unmatched to any gene: 2. The CDR3 region is CASSLTSGIYNEQFF. CDR3 DNA: TGTGCCAGCAGCTTAACTAGCGGGATTTACAATGAGCAGTTCTTC.

The chain carries TRBV7-9 and TRBJ2-5; 8 bases agree with TRBD2. The CDR3 spans 19 residues. J was trimmed by 4 bases and V by 5 bases; bases with no gene match: 21. Germline CDR1 reads SEHNR; CDR2 reads FQNEAQ (reference sequence). This chain's CDR3 is CASSVRQVAGRALVETQYF. The CDR3 DNA reads TGTGCCAGCAGCGTTAGACAGGTAGCCGGGAGGGCTTTGGTAGAGACCCAGTACTTC.

The chain carries TRBV6-1 and TRBJ2-3; 9 bases are a match to TRBD2. Germline values: CDR1 MNHNS, CDR2 SASEGT. Losses at the gene ends were 1 base for V and 6 bases for J; bases not matched to a gene: 11. The CDR3 is 17 amino acids. CDR3 sequence (DNA): TGTGCCAGCAGTGAAGTTATTAGACTAGCGGTCCGCGATACGCAGTATTTT. This translates into CASSEVIRLAVRDTQYF.

The rearrangement uses TRBV19 and TRBJ2-1; 9 positions agree with TRBD1. Unmatched junction bases numbered 7, after V lost 5 bases and J lost 8 bases. Germline V CDR1 and CDR2: LNHDA, SQIVND (reference sequence). This CDR3 contains 14 residues. This CDR3 is CASSLWTGADEQFF. CDR3 bases: TGTGCCAGTAGTCTCTGGACAGGGGCGGATGAGCAGTTCTTC.

The chain is built from TRBV5-1 and TRBJ2-7; D ambiguous. This CDR3 comprises 15 residues. Germline CDR1 SGHRS, CDR2 YFSETQ. With 0 bases removed from V and 0 bases from J, the gap between germline ends came to 10 bases. CDR3 protein: CASSLAMDNSYEQYF. DNA of the CDR3: TGCGCCAGCAGCTTGGCCATGGATAACTCCTACGAGCAGTACTTC.

The rearrangement uses TRBV7-3 and TRBJ2-1; TRBD1 agrees at 8 bases. Germline V gene data show CDR1 as SGHTA and CDR2 as FQGTGA. V was pared by 2 bases and J by 8 bases, with 5 bases of the junction left unmatched. This CDR3 comprises 14 residues. The CDR3 coding sequence is TGTGCCAGCAGCTTAGGGCAGGGGGCGTATGAGCAGTTCTTC. It is translated as CASSLGQGAYEQFF.

V is TRBV27 and J is TRBJ2-7; 7 bases align to TRBD1. Germline values: CDR1 MNHEY, CDR2 SMNVEV (reference sequence). The CDR3 length is 15 residues. Germline trimming cut 2 bases from V and 3 bases from J; bases unmatched to any gene: 7. CDR3 in amino acids: CASSLQGEFFYEQYF. The CDR3 DNA reads as TGTGCCAGCAGTTTACAGGGGGAATTTTTCTACGAGCAGTACTTC.